This T cell receptor (beta chain) was identified during a study of early T cells in non-severe SARS-CoV-2 infection. Whole-study results and caveats: Reliance on VDJdb matching favored anti-spike CD8 responses; private and CD4 specificities were missed.

This clonotype was seen a few times. Antigen specificity is unknown. The CDR3 consists of 15 residues. In germline, CDR1 is SEHNR, CDR2 FQNEAQ (reference sequence). Trimming took off 1 base at V and 7 bases at J, with 11 bases between the two ends. The TCR library protocol attached unique molecular identifiers to the individual cDNA molecules. Each CDR3 protein gets one entry after TCRdb re-called the 5' RACE reads with MiXCR. The sample consists of around 70,000 distinct CDR3 sequences, 10% to 15% of them appearing once. The receptor was isolated from an adult who was a healthcare worker with PCR-confirmed SARS-CoV-2 infection or an uninfected control (not recorded which). The chain combines TRBV7-9 with TRBJ1-6, with D tentatively TRBD1 (5 bases). Source material: whole blood. This CDR3 reads CASSLGGAGNSPLHF. CDR3 sequence (DNA): TGTGCCAGCAGCTTAGGAGGGGCGGGCAATTCACCCCTCCACTTT.